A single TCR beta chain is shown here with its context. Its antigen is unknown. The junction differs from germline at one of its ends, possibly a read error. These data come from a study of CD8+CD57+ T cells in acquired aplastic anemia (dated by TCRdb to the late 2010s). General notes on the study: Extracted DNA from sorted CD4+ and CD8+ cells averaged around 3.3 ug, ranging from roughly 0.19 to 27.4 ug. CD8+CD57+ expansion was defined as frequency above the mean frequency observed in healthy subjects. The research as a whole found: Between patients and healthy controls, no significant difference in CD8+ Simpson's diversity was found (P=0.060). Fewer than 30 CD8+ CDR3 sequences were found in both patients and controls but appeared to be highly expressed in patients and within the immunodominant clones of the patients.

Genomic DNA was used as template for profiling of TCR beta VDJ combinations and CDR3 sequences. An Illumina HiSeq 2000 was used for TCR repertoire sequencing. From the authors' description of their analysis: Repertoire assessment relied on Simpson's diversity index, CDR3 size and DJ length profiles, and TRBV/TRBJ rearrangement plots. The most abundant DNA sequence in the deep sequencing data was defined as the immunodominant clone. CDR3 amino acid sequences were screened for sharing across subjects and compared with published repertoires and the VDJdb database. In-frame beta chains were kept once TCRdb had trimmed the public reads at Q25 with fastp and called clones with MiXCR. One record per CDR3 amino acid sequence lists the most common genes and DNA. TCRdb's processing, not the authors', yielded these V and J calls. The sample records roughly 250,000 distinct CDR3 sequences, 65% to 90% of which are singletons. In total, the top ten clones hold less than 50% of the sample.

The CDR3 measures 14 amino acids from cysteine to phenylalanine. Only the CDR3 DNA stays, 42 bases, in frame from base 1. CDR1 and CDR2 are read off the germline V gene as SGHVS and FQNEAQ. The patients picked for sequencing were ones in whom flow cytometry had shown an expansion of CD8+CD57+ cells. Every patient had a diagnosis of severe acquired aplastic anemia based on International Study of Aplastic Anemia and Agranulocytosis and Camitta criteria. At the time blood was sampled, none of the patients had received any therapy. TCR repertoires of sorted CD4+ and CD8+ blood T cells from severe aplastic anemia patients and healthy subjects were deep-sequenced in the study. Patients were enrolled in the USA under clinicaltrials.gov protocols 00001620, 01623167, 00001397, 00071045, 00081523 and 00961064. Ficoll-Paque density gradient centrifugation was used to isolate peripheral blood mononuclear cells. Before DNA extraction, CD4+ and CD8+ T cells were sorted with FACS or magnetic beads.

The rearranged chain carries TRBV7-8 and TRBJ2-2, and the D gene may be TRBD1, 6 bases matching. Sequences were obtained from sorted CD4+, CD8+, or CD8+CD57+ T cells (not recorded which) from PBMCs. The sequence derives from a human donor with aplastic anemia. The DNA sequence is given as TGTGCCAGCAGCCTACCGACAGGCCCCGGGGCGCTGTTTTTT. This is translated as CASSLPTGPGALFF.